This T cell receptor beta chain is drawn from a study of shared clonotypes between healthy human individuals. Study-wide findings and caveats: Clonotype sharing levels among donors were expected to vary with sequencing depth.

Germline V gives CDR1 LGHNA, CDR2 YNFKEQ. V lost 4 bases, J lost 0 bases, and 7 bases stayed unmatched. The CDR3 is made up of 16 amino acids. Naive CD8 populations comprised CD45RO-negative cells positively selected for CCR7, excluding terminally differentiated effector memory CD45RA+ cells. Those who donated were healthy HIV-negative adults, with no recent acute infections or vaccinations reported. Notes on this clone: What it recognizes is unknown.

This table comes from immunoSEQ multiplex PCR, and its TCRdb copy is limited to in-frame clones, with some not included. Here the sample spans 550,000 to 750,000 clones, about 91% being singletons. What was sequenced was naive CD8+ T cells sorted from blood. The TCR was taken from a man aged 25 to 45 in good health. V is TRBV4-2 and J is TRBJ1-2, with 8 bases matching TRBD1. CDR3 in DNA: TGTGCCAGCAGCCCAGAGAGACAGGGGACTAACTATGGCTACACCTTC. Translating gives CASSPERQGTNYGYTF.